What follows describes a single TCR beta chain. Antigen specificity is unknown. This entry comes from a study of blood T cells in healthy people across ages. Study outcomes and limitations: Not knowing donor CMV status may have confounded expanded clonotype changes.

A sample-barcoded 5' primer and a J-beta primer mix were used in a second PCR of roughly 7 to 11 cycles. Per sample, CDR3-containing paired-end reads numbered at least 2.5 million. Each CDR3 protein is one row after TCRdb ran MiXCR on the 5' RACE reads. Of 1.2 million to 1.5 million distinct CDR3 sequences listed, about 43% are singletons. Individuals who donated were healthy Caucasians from Russia aged about 6 to 100. The CDR3 consists of 15 residues. Germline loops: CDR1 KGHSH, CDR2 LQKENI. V gave up 3 bases and J gave up 1 base; unmatched junction bases: 5. This sequence joins TRBV18 and TRBJ2-7, with 8 positions matching TRBD2. This clonotype originated in a woman aged 18-29 years in good health. Sequenced material: blood. CDR3 DNA: TGTGCCAGCTCACCCCGGACTAGCCTATCCTACGAGCAGTACTTC. It is translated as CASSPRTSLSYEQYF.